This TCR beta chain was identified during a study of blood T cell repertoires in COVID-19. Study-wide background: The samples span acute and convalescent COVID-19 from the United States, Italy and Spain. The cDNA or gDNA used as material had been derived from T cells, B-cell-depleted T cells, or PBMCs.

This clone showed up just once. The same CDR3 arises from other DNA sequences in this sample as well. The CDR3 spans 13 residues. Trimming at V came to 5 bases and at J to 2 bases, leaving 5 bases not matched to a gene. Germline CDR1 reads SQVTM; CDR2 reads ANQGSEA. In the source study's methods: Reference gene primer amplification gave nucleated cell count estimates. Clones were sequenced by immunoSEQ multiplex PCR, and TCRdb holds only the in-frame ones, with some missing. The DNA was the basis for D and trimming; V, J and clone size are from that table. The repertoire holds approximately 210,000 clones, with more than 70% as singletons.

The rearrangement joins TRBV29-1 to TRBJ1-2; TRBD1 matches 7 bases. What was sequenced was peripheral blood. The sequence derives from an elderly woman with acute or convalescent COVID-19. CDR3 residues: CSVRPQGNYGYTF. As DNA, the CDR3 is TGCAGCGTTCGGCCACAGGGGAACTATGGCTACACCTTC.